This T cell receptor beta chain was identified in a study of early T cells in non-severe SARS-CoV-2 infection. TCRdb processed the 5' RACE reads anew with MiXCR; each CDR3 protein has one entry. The sample includes about 94,000 distinct CDR3 sequences, less than 15% of them seen just once. This clonotype was seen only a few times. Trimming left V 1 base short and J 4 bases short, with 7 bases between. This CDR3 region has 14 residues. Germline V lookup: CDR1 SGHVS, CDR2 FQNEAQ. Sequencing was done on a sample of whole blood. The J gene is TRBJ1-4, the V gene TRBV7-8; no reliable D call. This sequence originates from an adult who was a healthcare worker with PCR-confirmed SARS-CoV-2 infection or an uninfected control (not recorded which). The CDR3 here is CASSLGRLNEKLFF. In DNA form, the CDR3 reads TGTGCCAGCAGCTTAGGAAGGCTTAATGAAAAACTGTTTTTT.